These 19 T cell receptor beta chains came from one sample sequenced in a study of T cell repertoires in cytomegalovirus infection. These receptors lack a known antigen. TCRdb processed the reads anew with MiXCR; each CDR3 protein has one entry. This sample has 700,000 to 900,000 distinct CDR3 sequences, with under 35% found just once. The sequencing used cultured CD8+ T cells from PBMCs, collected from culture after CMV antigen stimulation. The origin of the receptors is a human donor in good health (CMV status not recorded). Some clones in this sample may be carry-over from other donors' samples.

This clonotype was detected a few times. V gene TRBV12-3 or TRBV12-4 combines with J gene TRBJ1-2, with D maybe TRBD1 (6 bases). The CDR3 loop spans 15 amino acids. Trimming left V 6 bases short and J 4 bases short, with 18 bases between. The chain's CDR3 is CASSGPTGAIYGYTF. The CDR3 DNA sequence: TGTGCCAGCAGCGGCCCGACAGGCGCCATCTATGGCTACACCTTC.

Here the CDR3 DNA reads TGTGCCAGCAGTGGTACGGGACAGAAAGATCAGCCCCAGCATTTT. Protein sequence: CASSGTGQKDQPQHF. The V call is TRBV6-1, the J call TRBJ1-5, with 7 nucleotides matching TRBD1. Unmatched junction bases numbered 8, after V lost 4 bases and J lost 5 bases. Germline-derived CDR1 and CDR2 are MNHNS and SASEGT. This CDR3 is built from 15 residues.

This sequence joins TRBV29-1 and TRBJ2-2; TRBD2 is a possible D gene (6 bases). V gave up 7 bases and J gave up 7 bases, with 10 bases separating them. The CDR3 runs to 11 residues. CDR1 is SQVTM, CDR2 ANQGSEA, per germline. The CDR3 loop reads CSAAGGGELFF. DNA for the CDR3: TGCAGCGCCGCCGGGGGCGGGGAGCTGTTTTTT.

This clonotype was seen a handful of times. CDR3 in amino acids: CASSEADMSLWVGQYV. The DNA of the CDR3 is TGTGCCAGCAGTGAAGCCGATATGAGCCTCTGGGTGGGGCAGTACGTC. The chain combines TRBV6-1 with TRBJ2-7; D is uncertain. From germline, CDR1 is MNHNS and CDR2 SASEGT. There are 16 residues in the CDR3. V was trimmed by 0 bases and J by 9 bases, leaving 21 bases between them.

The chain recombines TRBV9 with TRBJ1-2, with D unresolved. Germline V lookup: CDR1 SGDLS, CDR2 YYNGEE. The V and J ends lost 10 bases and 6 bases respectively, with 22 bases between them. The CDR3 totals 14 residues. The CDR3 DNA reads TGTGCCGGAGAGCCGGGTTTGACTCGGGATGGCTACACCTTC. This encodes CAGEPGLTRDGYTF.

This clonotype was seen only a few times. The CDR3 coding sequence is TGTGCCAGCAGCTCGGACAGGGCATTGGGTGGCTACACCTTC. This sequence encodes CASSSDRALGGYTF. The chain links TRBV7-6 to TRBJ1-2; 8 bases align to TRBD1. V gave up 4 bases and J gave up 7 bases; unmatched junction bases: 8. Per the germline V gene, CDR1 is SGHVS and CDR2 is FNYEAQ. CDR3 length: 14 amino acids.

The J gene is TRBJ1-2, the V gene TRBV7-9; 12 bases fit TRBD1. V shed 4 bases and J 8 bases; nucleotides not matched to a gene: 11. The V gene's germline CDR1 is SEHNR and CDR2 FQNEAQ (reference sequence). This CDR3 is built from 16 residues. The chain's CDR3 is CASSSRDRGRFDGYTF. DNA of the CDR3: TGTGCCAGCAGCTCCCGGGACAGGGGGCGCTTCGACGGCTACACCTTC.

The J gene is TRBJ1-1, the V gene TRBV19; possibly TRBD1 for D (5 bases). There are 13 residues in the CDR3. The V gene's germline CDR1 is LNHDA and CDR2 SQIVND (reference sequence). Trimming stripped 5 bases from V and 6 bases from J, with 13 bases between. CDR3 residues: CASSLTRDSEAFF. As DNA, the CDR3 is TGTGCCAGTAGTCTAACCAGGGATTCTGAAGCTTTCTTT.

The genes are TRBV4-3 and TRBJ2-1, with 8 bases lining up with TRBD2. CDR3 length: 16 residues. J gave up 3 bases and V 4 bases, and 8 bases lay outside the gene matches. The germline gives CDR1 LGHNA, CDR2 YSLEER. The CDR3 coding sequence is TGCGCCAGCAGCCTGCCGGCGGCGGGGGGCTACAATGAGCAGTTCTTC. This gives the protein CASSLPAAGGYNEQFF.

The chain joins TRBV9 to TRBJ2-1; no firm D call. CDR1 and CDR2 from the germline V gene are SGDLS and YYNGEE. The CDR3 is 14 amino acids. V lost 0 bases, J lost 7 bases, and 11 bases lay in between. As DNA, the CDR3 is TGTGCCAGCAGCGTAGACCCCTATGAGAATGAGCAGTTCTTC. This translates into CASSVDPYENEQFF.

V usage is TRBV2 and J usage is TRBJ2-2; possible D gene TRBD2, 6 bases. Germline V gene data show CDR1 as SNHLY and CDR2 as FYNNEI. The CDR3 contains 15 residues. V lost 7 bases, J lost 4 bases, and 16 bases lay in between. CDR3 sequence (DNA): TGTGCCAGCACCAAGGGACTTCCCACCACCGGGGAGCTGTTTTTT. The encoded protein is CASTKGLPTTGELFF.

This chain joins TRBV19 and TRBJ1-5, with D possibly being TRBD1 (6 bases). The CDR3 has 15 amino acids. Germline V lookup: CDR1 LNHDA, CDR2 SQIVND (reference sequence). Trimming left V 5 bases short and J 5 bases short, with 16 bases between. This CDR3 reads CASSWTGGGDQPQHF. The CDR3 DNA sequence: TGTGCCAGTAGTTGGACCGGGGGCGGAGATCAGCCCCAGCATTTT.

This clonotype was recorded only once. The chain carries TRBV13 and TRBJ2-1, with TRBD1 identical over 10 bases. V trimming: 5 bases; J trimming: 5 bases; junction bases outside the gene matches: 9. This CDR3 is built from 16 residues. Germline V gives CDR1 PRHDT, CDR2 FYEKMQ (reference sequence). The CDR3 bases are TGTGCCAGCAGCCCACGACAGGGGGCGAAAAACAATGAGCAGTTCTTC. Translating gives CASSPRQGAKNNEQFF. The full variable domain, completed using reference TRBV13 and TRBJ2-1, is AAGVIQSPRHLIKEKRETATLKCYPIPRHDTVYWYQQGPGQDPQFLISFYEKMQSDKGSIPDRFSAQQFSDYHSELNMSSLELGDSALYFCASSPRQGAKNNEQFFGPGTRLTVL.

CDR3 protein: CASIATEGTGGLNTEAFF. DNA of the CDR3: TGTGCCAGCATCGCAACTGAGGGGACAGGGGGCTTGAACACTGAAGCTTTCTTT. J is TRBJ1-1 and V is TRBV2; 12 positions agree with TRBD1. Trimming cost V 7 bases and J 0 bases; bases outside gene matches: 12. This CDR3 has 18 amino acids. Germline V gives CDR1 SNHLY, CDR2 FYNNEI.

This clonotype was seen a single time. The chain employs TRBV27 and TRBJ2-7, with TRBD2 matching over 10 bases. The CDR3 has 15 amino acids. Germline CDR1 is MNHEY and CDR2 is SMNVEV (reference sequence). V dropped 3 bases and J dropped 1; count of bases not matched to a gene: 3. The CDR3 is CASSFKRGGSYEQYV. As DNA, the CDR3 is TGTGCCAGCAGTTTTAAGCGGGGGGGATCCTACGAGCAGTACGTC.

This clonotype was observed a single time. The V call is TRBV7-9, the J call TRBJ2-5, with a possible D match to TRBD1 (6 bases). CDR1 is SEHNR and CDR2 is FQNEAQ in the germline V gene (reference sequence). This CDR3 has 15 amino acids. Trimming removed 5 bases from V and 4 bases from J, with 17 bases in between. The CDR3 DNA follows: TGTGCCAGCAGCACCTACAGGGCCAGGGTAGAGACCCAGTACTTC. Translating it yields CASSTYRARVETQYF.

V usage is TRBV27 and J usage is TRBJ1-2; maybe TRBD1 (5 bases). This CDR3 is 15 amino acids long. Trimming stripped 2 bases from V and 11 bases from J, with 21 bases between. From germline, CDR1 is MNHEY and CDR2 SMNVEV (reference sequence). As DNA, the CDR3 is TGTGCCAGCAGTTTAGGTCGTGGGACCTCCTGGTTTTACACCTTC. It is translated as CASSLGRGTSWFYTF.

This clonotype has at least ten counts. V is TRBV7-2 and J is TRBJ2-3, with 9 bases that match TRBD2. CDR1 and CDR2 (germline): SGHTA, FQGNSA. This CDR3 region has 15 residues. The V and J ends lost 1 base and 4 bases, in that order; junction bases with no gene match: 3. In nucleotides, the CDR3 is TGTGCCAGCAGCTTAGGCGGGGGGGCGTCAGATACGCAGTATTTT. Amino acid sequence: CASSLGGGASDTQYF.

The J gene is TRBJ2-5, the V gene TRBV27; 7 positions match TRBD1. The V gene end was trimmed by 2 bases and the J gene end by 2 bases; junction bases not matched to a gene: 8. The CDR3 runs 16 residues. CDR1 and CDR2 from the germline V gene are MNHEY and SMNVEV (reference sequence). The CDR3 DNA reads as TGTGCCAGCAGTTTAGCTGAGGGGGCCGCGCAAGAGACCCAGTACTTC. Its protein is CASSLAEGAAQETQYF.